Listed below are T cell receptor beta chains from one sample, sequenced in a study of Ad26.COV2.S vaccination and SARS-CoV-2 variants. The assay was immunoSEQ multiplex PCR, and TCRdb's table has in-frame clones only and misses some. The data contain approximately 420,000 clones, approximately 90% of them seen just once; the ten biggest clones take up 3.6%. This sample comprised peripheral blood, obtained in a trial of Ad26.COV2.S vaccine versus placebo. The receptors here all came from a person aged 18-60 years who received the Ad26.COV2.S COVID-19 vaccine or a placebo. The CDR3 runs from the conserved cysteine through the conserved F or W. Fields, in order: J gene, D gene, V gene, clone size, CDR3 DNA, CDR3 protein. The D gene is left open where the match is weak. Only some rows state a clone size, as once, few, many or a class for expanded clones.

j_gene: TRBJ2-5
d_gene: .
v_gene: TRBV5-6
abundance: .
CDR3nt: TGTGCCAGCAGCTCCGGACAGCAAGAGACCCAGTACTTC
CDR3aa: CASSSGQQETQYF

j_gene: TRBJ1-2
d_gene: .
v_gene: TRBV5-4
abundance: .
CDR3nt: TGTGCCAGCAGCTCGTTCACCGACGTACTCGTTCGTGGCTACACCTTC
CDR3aa: CASSSFTDVLVRGYTF

j_gene: TRBJ2-1
d_gene: .
v_gene: TRBV19
abundance: .
CDR3nt: TGTGCCAGTAGTAAGCCGGGAAGTGGGGATGAGCAGTTCTTC
CDR3aa: CASSKPGSGDEQFF

j_gene: TRBJ1-2
d_gene: .
v_gene: TRBV10-1
abundance: few
CDR3nt: TGCGCCAGCTCACCCGGGGTGTTGGGGGGCTACACCTTC
CDR3aa: CASSPGVLGGYTF

j_gene: TRBJ2-2
d_gene: .
v_gene: TRBV24-1
abundance: .
CDR3nt: TGTGCCACCCGGGGACGGGATGCGAACACCGGGGAGCTGTTTTTT
CDR3aa: CATRGRDANTGELFF

j_gene: TRBJ2-5
d_gene: .
v_gene: TRBV7-2
abundance: once
CDR3nt: TGTGCCAGCAGCTTAACGTGGGGGGCCCAAGAGACCCAGTACTTC
CDR3aa: CASSLTWGAQETQYF

j_gene: TRBJ2-2
d_gene: TRBD2
v_gene: TRBV6-2/TRBV6-3
abundance: .
CDR3nt: TGTGCCAGCAGCACTAGCGGGGGGAACACCGGGGAGCTGTTTTTT
CDR3aa: CASSTSGGNTGELFF

j_gene: TRBJ1-1
d_gene: .
v_gene: TRBV7-9
abundance: .
CDR3nt: TGTGCCAGCAGCTTACTTTCCGCTGAAGCTTTCTTT
CDR3aa: CASSLLSAEAFF

j_gene: TRBJ1-6
d_gene: .
v_gene: TRBV15
abundance: .
CDR3nt: TGTGCCACCAGCAGAGACAGGGGAAATAATTCACCCCTCCACTTT
CDR3aa: CATSRDRGNNSPLHF

j_gene: TRBJ2-5
d_gene: .
v_gene: TRBV11-2
abundance: .
CDR3nt: TGTGCCAGCAGCTTATATGGGCAGGACCAAGAGACCCAGTACTTC
CDR3aa: CASSLYGQDQETQYF

j_gene: TRBJ2-5
d_gene: .
v_gene: TRBV18
abundance: .
CDR3nt: TGTGCCAGCTCACCGGGGGGCCAAGAGACCCAGTACTTC
CDR3aa: CASSPGGQETQYF

j_gene: TRBJ2-4
d_gene: .
v_gene: TRBV6-5
abundance: .
CDR3nt: TGTGCCAGCAGTTACTCGCGGGTAGCCAAAAACATTCAGTACTTC
CDR3aa: CASSYSRVAKNIQYF

j_gene: TRBJ2-3
d_gene: TRBD2
v_gene: TRBV11-2
abundance: .
CDR3nt: TGTGCCAGCAGCTTAGCTCTAGCGGGGACCGCTAGCACAGATACGCAGTATTTT
CDR3aa: CASSLALAGTASTDTQYF

j_gene: TRBJ1-5
d_gene: .
v_gene: TRBV15
abundance: .
CDR3nt: TGTGCCACCAGCAGAGGCTTTGGGAACAGCAATCAGCCCCAGCATTTT
CDR3aa: CATSRGFGNSNQPQHF

j_gene: TRBJ2-5
d_gene: .
v_gene: TRBV7-3
abundance: .
CDR3nt: TGTGCCAGCAGCGCCCCGGGCCAAGAGACCCAGTACTTC
CDR3aa: CASSAPGQETQYF

j_gene: TRBJ1-1
d_gene: .
v_gene: TRBV12-3/TRBV12-4
abundance: .
CDR3nt: TGTGCCAGCAGTTTGACAGAAACTGAAGCTTTCTTT
CDR3aa: CASSLTETEAFF

j_gene: TRBJ1-2
d_gene: .
v_gene: TRBV18
abundance: .
CDR3nt: TGTGCCAGCTCACCAGGGCAGGGGCGCAACTATGGCTACACCTTC
CDR3aa: CASSPGQGRNYGYTF

j_gene: TRBJ1-2
d_gene: TRBD1
v_gene: TRBV10-3
abundance: .
CDR3nt: TGTGCCTCAGGGGCCACCGACAGGGTGGGTGGCTACACCTTC
CDR3aa: CASGATDRVGGYTF

j_gene: TRBJ1-1
d_gene: .
v_gene: TRBV7-9
abundance: .
CDR3nt: TGTGCCAGCACCCGGGACTACACTGAAGCTTTCTTT
CDR3aa: CASTRDYTEAFF

j_gene: TRBJ1-2
d_gene: TRBD1
v_gene: TRBV10-2
abundance: once
CDR3nt: TGCGCCACTCAAGGGGACAGGGCCCCTAACTATGGCTACACCTTC
CDR3aa: CATQGDRAPNYGYTF

j_gene: TRBJ2-5
d_gene: TRBD2
v_gene: TRBV3-1/TRBV3-2
abundance: .
CDR3nt: TGTGCCAGCAGCCAAGATAGACTAGCGGGGGGGCTAGAGACCCAGTACTTC
CDR3aa: CASSQDRLAGGLETQYF

j_gene: TRBJ1-5
d_gene: TRBD1
v_gene: TRBV30
abundance: once
CDR3nt: TGTGCCTGGAGTAAAGGGGGCGATCAGCCCCAGCATTTT
CDR3aa: CAWSKGGDQPQHF

j_gene: TRBJ1-5
d_gene: .
v_gene: TRBV24-1
abundance: .
CDR3nt: TGTGCCACCAGTGATGGGGACATTAGCAATCAGCCCCAGCATTTT
CDR3aa: CATSDGDISNQPQHF

j_gene: TRBJ2-1
d_gene: .
v_gene: TRBV9
abundance: few
CDR3nt: TGTGCCAGCAGCCACAGTAGCGGTGACCACAATGAGCAGTTCTTC
CDR3aa: CASSHSSGDHNEQFF

j_gene: TRBJ2-7
d_gene: TRBD2
v_gene: TRBV4-3
abundance: .
CDR3nt: TGCGCCAGCAGCCGGGGCTCTTCGGGGGGCTCCTACGAGCAGTACTTC
CDR3aa: CASSRGSSGGSYEQYF

j_gene: TRBJ1-2
d_gene: .
v_gene: TRBV28
abundance: .
CDR3nt: TGTGCCAGCAGTTTCGAGGGGGGCGTATCTCCGAATGGCTACACCTTC
CDR3aa: CASSFEGGVSPNGYTF

j_gene: TRBJ2-5
d_gene: TRBD2
v_gene: TRBV2
abundance: .
CDR3nt: TGTGCCAGCAGTCCAACGGGGGGTACCCAGTACTTC
CDR3aa: CASSPTGGTQYF

j_gene: TRBJ1-3
d_gene: .
v_gene: TRBV5-4
abundance: .
CDR3nt: TGTGCCAGCAGCTTGGGACGGGAAACTGGAAACACCATATATTTT
CDR3aa: CASSLGRETGNTIYF

j_gene: TRBJ2-7
d_gene: TRBD1
v_gene: TRBV4-1
abundance: .
CDR3nt: TGCGCCAGCAGCCAATTCCGGGACAGACTCTACGAGCAGTACTTC
CDR3aa: CASSQFRDRLYEQYF